A selection of T cell receptor gamma chains follows, all from one sample in a study of Vδ1+ human thymocytes. TCRdb reprocessed the multiplex PCR reads through CATT. This table has 36,000 or so gamma-chain clones, over 20% appearing once. The sequenced sample was Vdelta1+ gamma-delta thymocytes from the thymus. Receptors originate from a girl in the first two years of life who had congenital heart surgery. CDR3s include the opening cysteine and the closing phenylalanine or tryptophan. Clone size appears in some rows only: once, few, many, or a class for an expanded clone.

TRGJ1/TRGJ2 TRGV8 few CATWECKLF
TRGJ1/TRGJ2 TRGV9 few CALWVEYKKLF
TRGJ1/TRGJ2 TRGV9 . CALWEVPPFYYKKLF
TRGJP2 TRGV3 . CATWDRSGRDWIKTF
TRGJ1/TRGJ2 TRGV9 . CALWEALPYYKKLF
TRGJ1/TRGJ2 TRGV2 . CATWDRHLGKLF
TRGJ1/TRGJ2 TRGV9 few CALWAFYYKKLF
TRGJP2 TRGV9 . CALWELRSSDWIKTF
TRGJ1/TRGJ2 TRGV2 few CATWDGPFNYKKLF
TRGJ1/TRGJ2 TRGV3 . CATWDRRAIPNKLF
TRGJ1/TRGJ2 TRGV2 . CATWDGLSSYKKLF
TRGJ1/TRGJ2 TRGV4 . CATWDAADLAVF
TRGJ1/TRGJ2 TRGV4 few CATWEALNKKLF
TRGJ1/TRGJ2 TRGV9 few CALWEIPYKKLF
TRGJ1/TRGJ2 TRGV9 . CARKYYKKLF
TRGJ1/TRGJ2 TRGV2 . CATWDGSTNYYKKLF
TRGJ1/TRGJ2 TRGV9 . CAPVGYKKLF
TRGJ1/TRGJ2 TRGV5 few CATWDRRPYKKLF
TRGJ1/TRGJ2 TRGV4 few CATWDGLWGYKKLF
TRGJP2 TRGV3 . CATWDRPGSYSSDWIKTF
TRGJ1/TRGJ2 TRGV2 medium-sized CATWDGPEKLF
TRGJ1/TRGJ2 TRGV8 few CATWDHHYYKKLF
TRGJ1/TRGJ2 TRGV4 . CATWVRRGTKLF
TRGJ1/TRGJ2 TRGV8 . CATWGLGRNYYKKLF
TRGJ1/TRGJ2 TRGV9 . CALWEALPKKLF
TRGJ1/TRGJ2 TRGV9 medium-sized CALWEVWKLF
TRGJ1/TRGJ2 TRGV9 . CALWRPIRKLF
TRGJ1/TRGJ2 TRGV3 few CATSNYYKKLF
TRGJP2 TRGV8 few CATCDSHSSDWIKTF
TRGJ1/TRGJ2 TRGV3 few CATWYKGKKLF
TRGJ1/TRGJ2 TRGV3 . CATWDGNWYKKLF